Listed here is a single T cell receptor (beta chain). Using its own MiXCR run on the 5' RACE reads, TCRdb lists one record per CDR3 protein. The table lists 430,000 or so distinct CDR3 sequences, 20% to 25% of them singletons. This sample was taken from a study of T-cell memory formation after mild COVID-19. The overall study: TCR clusters were mostly donor specific.

J was trimmed by 1 base and V by 6 bases; bases with no gene match: 4. This CDR3 has 13 residues. CDR1 SQVTM and CDR2 ANQGSEA come from the germline V gene. The sample was PBMCs or a T cell subset sorted from them (not recorded which). The rearrangement joins TRBV29-1 to TRBJ1-1, with 8 bases aligning to TRBD1. This receptor was identified in an adult woman who had mild COVID-19 (a few samples of this study predate the infection). Cell type and time point are not known. The chain's CDR3 is CSVIGTGNTEAFF. The CDR3 DNA reads TGCAGCGTGATAGGGACAGGGAACACTGAAGCTTTCTTT.